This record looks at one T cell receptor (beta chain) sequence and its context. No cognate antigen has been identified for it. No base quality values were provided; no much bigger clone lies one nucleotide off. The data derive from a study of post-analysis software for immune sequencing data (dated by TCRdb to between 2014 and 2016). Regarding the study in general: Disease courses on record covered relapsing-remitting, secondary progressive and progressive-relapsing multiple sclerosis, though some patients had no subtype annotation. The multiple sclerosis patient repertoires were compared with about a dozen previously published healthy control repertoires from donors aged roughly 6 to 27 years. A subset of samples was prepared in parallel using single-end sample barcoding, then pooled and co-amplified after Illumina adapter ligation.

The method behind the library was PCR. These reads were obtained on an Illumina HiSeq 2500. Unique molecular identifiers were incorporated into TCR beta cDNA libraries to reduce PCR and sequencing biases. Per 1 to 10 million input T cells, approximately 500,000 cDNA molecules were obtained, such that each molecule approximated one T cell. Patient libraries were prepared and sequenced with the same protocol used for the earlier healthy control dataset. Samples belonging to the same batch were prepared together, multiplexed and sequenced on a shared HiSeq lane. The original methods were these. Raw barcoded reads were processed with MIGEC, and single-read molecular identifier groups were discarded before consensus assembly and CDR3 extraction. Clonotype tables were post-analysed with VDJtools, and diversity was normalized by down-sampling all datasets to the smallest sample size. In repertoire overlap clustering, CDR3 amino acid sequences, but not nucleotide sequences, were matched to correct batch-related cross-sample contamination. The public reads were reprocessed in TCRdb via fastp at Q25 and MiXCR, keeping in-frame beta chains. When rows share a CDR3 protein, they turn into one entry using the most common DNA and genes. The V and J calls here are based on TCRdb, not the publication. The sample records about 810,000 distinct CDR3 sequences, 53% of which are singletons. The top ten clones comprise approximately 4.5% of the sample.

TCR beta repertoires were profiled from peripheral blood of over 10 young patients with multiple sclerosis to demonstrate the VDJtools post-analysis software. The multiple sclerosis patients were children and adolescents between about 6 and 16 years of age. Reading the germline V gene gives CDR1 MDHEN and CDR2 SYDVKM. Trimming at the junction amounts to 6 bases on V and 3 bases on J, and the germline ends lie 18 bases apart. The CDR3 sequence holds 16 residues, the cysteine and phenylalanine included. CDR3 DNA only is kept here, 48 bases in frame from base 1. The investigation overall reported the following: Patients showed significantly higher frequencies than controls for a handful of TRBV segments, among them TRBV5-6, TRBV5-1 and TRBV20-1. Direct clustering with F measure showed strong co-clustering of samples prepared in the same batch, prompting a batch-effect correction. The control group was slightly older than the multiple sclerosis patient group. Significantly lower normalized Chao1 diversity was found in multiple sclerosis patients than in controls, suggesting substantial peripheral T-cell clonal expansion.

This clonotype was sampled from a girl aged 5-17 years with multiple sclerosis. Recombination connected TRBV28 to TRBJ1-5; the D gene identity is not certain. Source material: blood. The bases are TGTGCCAGCAGATACGACCCTGTTGGGTACAATCAGCCCCAGCATTTT. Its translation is CASRYDPVGYNQPQHF.